These T cell receptor beta chains were read from a single sample in a study of PD-L1 blockade in urothelial cancer. Assay used: immunoSEQ multiplex PCR; TCRdb lists only in-frame clones, some missing. The data show around 71,000 clones, over 80% seen once. The sequences come from PBMCs, collected around atezolizumab (anti-PD-L1) treatment. The receptor source for this set is a man aged 35 to 55 with urothelial cancer. The conserved cysteine and the conserved F or W are not part of the CDR3 here.

v_gene,CDR3aa
TRBV9,ASSYSAGQPYEQY
TRBV5-1,ASSLVLANGYT
TRBV15,ATSRGGGFYNEQF
TRBV28,ASSSLAGQGYEQF
TRBV28,ASSFQLPREKLF
TRBV6-5,ASSYRGGSAETQY
TRBV9,ASSVDGAWNSYEQY
TRBV19,ASSIDRLAKEQF
TRBV27,ASTKVRGHQPQH
TRBV11-3,ASSWDRDTEAF
TRBV5-4,ASTDPASGSSQY
TRBV30,AWSKGVTDTQY
TRBV18,ASSPGGVMETQY
TRBV6-5,ASSTLTGANTEAF
TRBV28,ASSISRTGSEQY
TRBV29-1,SVVSRGGTGPAGELF
TRBV2,ASSQAGAIYQPQH